This T cell receptor beta chain appears in the sequencing data of a study of OX40 agonist ivuxolimab in advanced cancers. Overall study: Dose-escalation patients' cancers were hepatocellular carcinoma, melanoma, renal cell or head and neck cancer. Findings of the study overall: Average numbers of expanded clones were greater in CD8+ T cells than in CD4+.

TCRdb keeps only in-frame clones here, not all; method: immunoSEQ multiplex PCR. The table records some 54,000 clones, about 80% of them present only once. For this clone: Antigen specificity is unknown.

The CDR3 is made up of 15 amino acids. Germline assignment: CDR1 MGHDK and CDR2 SYGVNS. The germline V and J ends were trimmed by 4 bases and 7 bases, with 16 bases remaining between them. This TCR came from an adult with an advanced solid tumor such as melanoma, head and neck, liver or kidney cancer. The sample in question was CD4+ or CD8+ T cells sorted from blood, obtained in a trial of the OX40 agonist ivuxolimab. V and J are TRBV25-1 and TRBJ1-4, with a tentative D call TRBD1 (6 bases). CDR3 sequence (DNA): TGTGCCAGCAGTGGGCTTATGCGGGGGCGTGAAAAACTGTTTTTT. Amino acid sequence: CASSGLMRGREKLFF.